One TCR beta chain is described in this entry. This clone's antigen is unknown. No base qualities exist here, and no much larger clone lies one base off it. These data are taken from a study of cytomegalovirus exposure and HLA in healthy donors (dated by TCRdb to the late 2010s). Study-level background: In an earlier analysis of around 540 of the donors, roughly 300 Gb of sequence data and 117 million unique TCR beta sequences from about 190 million T cells were reported. In a later genetic analysis, genome-wide SNP genotypes for about 55% of the 666 donors were used, and that subset was treated as a discovery cohort. Across 398 genotyped donors of the cohort, an average of roughly 250,000 unique TCR beta nucleotide sequences per donor were sequenced, and roughly a sixth of those sequences were non-productive. Around 320 gigabases of sequencing data and tens of millions of unique TCR sequences were included in an early release covering under 650 HLA-typed donors. An earlier analysis of approximately 630 of the donors applied high-throughput TCR beta sequencing to assess whether each TCR beta V gene segment acted as functional or pseudogenic. The study aimed to test whether cataloging public T cell receptors could reveal signatures of past pathogen exposure. Rather than using new phenotypic data, the later analysis identified candidate immune exposures from TCR beta sequences and from how often those sequences occurred across donors. A later analysis re-examined previously published TCR beta repertoires from just over 650 donors and added high-resolution HLA genotyping to investigate patterns of TCR occurrence. All discovery cohort repertoires had been generated on a single sequencing platform. The genetic ancestry cluster associated with self-reported Caucasian donors included roughly four fifths of the roughly 400 genotyped donors. To predict cytomegalovirus infection status, the study brought together high-throughput TCR immunosequencing, statistical association of individual TCRs with disease status, and machine learning. Donor age, sex, ethnicity and CMV serostatus were compiled together with the repertoire data. Using immunosequencing, the study profiled T cell repertoires from some 670 subjects and related those repertoires to cytomegalovirus serostatus. A separate validation cohort of 100 to 150 different subjects was used in addition to the approximately 610-subject first cohort. Five DR-DQ haplotypes were treated as single units for association and clustering because of strong linkage in the cohort. Typing coverage varied by locus: 629-630 donors for A, B, C, DRB1 and DQB1; roughly 520 for DQA1; nearly 610 for DPA1; around 450 for DPB1. Class I and class II HLA loci were covered by the typing at four-digit resolution. Here is what the overall study found, with its caveats: In a later analysis, the rate of TCR association differed among HLA loci, with DRB1 alleles having the most associated TCRs and HLA-C alleles having the fewest. Because the 87-base-pair reads could not distinguish some IMGT-functional V segments, including TRBV6-2 and TRBV6-3, those segments were excluded. Because HLA typing was unavailable for some donors at each locus, only the typed subset was used in association tests. In vitro tests confirmed that three of the cytomegalovirus-associated TCR beta chains recognize cytomegalovirus antigens. The sequencing pipeline was judged likely to have produced a cluster of highly shared sequence variants as a technical artifact. A further reported finding was that TCR beta sequences accurately predicted the HLA-A and HLA-B alleles for most subjects in the first cohort. Because counts were too low, more than 15 rarely observed V segments, including chromosome 9 orphons, were excluded from the earlier analysis of 587 of the donors. Only TCR beta chains were sequenced in this cohort, and the absence of alpha or paired-chain data limited detectable features. In the study, 150 to 200 TCR beta chains were listed as associated with cytomegalovirus. In a later analysis, some 17,000 TCR beta sequences were associated with specific HLA alleles at a false discovery rate of 0.05. While some public TCRs were present in many individuals, most TCR sequences turned up only very rarely across donors. The classifier was reported to diagnose cytomegalovirus status with high specificity and sensitivity in both the original and validation cohorts. When HLA alleles, especially DR and DQ, strongly co-occurred, TCR associations were difficult to assign to individual alleles. It was suggested by the authors that the approach could potentially be generalized to other disease states and immunological phenotypes. Linkage disequilibrium might explain the correlated functional status among segregating V segments, but an unknown experimental factor could not be excluded. According to a later genetic analysis, donors in an Asian-associated ancestry cluster had fewer N-insertions in productive TCRs than the approximately 670-donor mean. Immune exposure information for the cohort was limited to CMV serostatus. A later analysis reported that several top co-occurrence clusters appeared linked to parvovirus B19, influenza, CMV and Epstein-Barr virus. In a later analysis, HLA-associated TCR beta chains showed more clonal expansion and lower generation probabilities than non-associated chains that were equally common. V-gene and J-gene trimming of TCR beta chains was associated with a missense DCLRE1C variant in a later genetic analysis, and the association was replicated in an independent cohort. Broadly in line with IMGT annotations, most TCR beta V segments showed up in productive rearrangements about 87% or about 30% of the time in an earlier analysis of several hundred of the donors. The presence/absence analyses assumed that sequencing depth was roughly uniform across donors, and that assumption may not be true. A later analysis found that most CMV-associated TCR beta chains appeared HLA-restricted, with HLA associations seemingly driven largely by CMV exposure.

The cohort consisted of some 730 healthy bone marrow donors. At the time of sampling, all cohort members were nominally healthy, though unrecorded immune exposures were likely present. The donor tested CMV seronegative, placing the donor among the roughly 340 seronegative members of the cohort. A peripheral blood sample was provided by each donor, and peripheral blood mononuclear cells were used for TCR beta sequencing. Genomic DNA extraction from the blood cell samples was performed with the Qiagen DNeasy Blood Extraction Kit. The library was made by the immunoSEQ multiplex PCR assay. For the multiplex PCR, a mixture combining 60 forward primers for TCR Vbeta segments and 13 reverse primers for TCR Jbeta segments was used. Amplification of the CDR3 region of rearranged TCR beta genes was performed with a multiplex PCR assay on genomic DNA. The amplified TCR beta libraries were sequenced on the Illumina HiSeq System as 87-base-pair reads. From the authors' description of their analysis: A later analysis tallied tens of millions of unique TCR beta chains across the 650 to 750 repertoires, and around 9.9 million of those chains were shared by two or more donors. A nearest-neighbor algorithm error-corrected the raw reads and collapsed the reads into unique sequences, merging closely related sequences to remove PCR and sequencing errors. V, D and J gene segments were assigned by aligning CDR3 sequences to IMGT reference sequences. For a sequence to be retained, a match of at least six nucleotides was required to both a V gene segment and a J gene segment. A rearrangement was called productive if the CDR3 had no stop codons and remained in frame with V and J, and every other rearrangement was called non-productive. Following IMGT convention, CDR3 was defined as the stretch from the second conserved V-encoded cysteine up to the conserved J-encoded phenylalanine. The earlier analysis of some 580 of the donors excluded any sequence lacking an unambiguous match to a single V gene segment. In an earlier analysis of approximately 610 of the donors, V segments were called functional above 56.7% productive rearrangements and were called segregating when the between-donor standard deviation exceeded 5%. To diagnose cytomegalovirus status from the catalog of TCR beta chain sequences, a statistical classification framework was built. V and J gene assignment, in a later analysis, came from comparing TCR nucleotide sequences with IMGT/GENE-DB human TR gene sequences. A later analysis assigned CDR3 sequences and most-parsimonious VDJ recombination scenarios with the TCRdist pipeline. In a later analysis, every TCR beta chain was defined by the combination of its CDR3 amino acid sequence and its V-gene family, and reads without a unique V-gene family were dropped. To address suspected cross-contamination and a sequencing artifact, a later analysis removed around 600 highly shared, low-generation-probability nucleotide sequences. For each public chain, a later analysis derived a clonal expansion index from normalized ranks of inferred template counts within each repertoire. In a later analysis, generation probabilities were computed using a VDJ recombination model fitted to out-of-frame rearrangements, and the results were checked against IGoR. In a later analysis, hypergeometric tests were used to score TCR-TCR, TCR-HLA and TCR-CMV co-occurrence, with a repertoire-size bias correction applied to TCR pairs. In a later analysis, false discovery rates were estimated by permuting HLA or CMV assignments 20 times. In a later analysis, co-occurring TCRs were grouped using DBSCAN, and TCRdist sequence similarity was added for clustering within HLA-allele-positive subsets. For co-occurrence clustering, repertoires with fewer than 30,000 or more than 120,000 public chains were excluded, along with roughly 5 repertoires with anomalous nucleotide sharing. What TCRdb holds here is the immuneACCESS table cut down to in-frame rearrangements. Part of the clones is not present; checked against another copy, under half of the missing clones reflect an unresolved V gene, and the others are unexplained. For V, J and clone size, that table is used; D and trimming come from the DNA. The sample table lists around 200,000 clones, roughly 80% of them with a count of one. The top ten hold around a sixth of the sample.

The germline V gene encodes CDR1 MNHNS and CDR2 SASEGT. The germline V and J ends show losses of 6 bases and 4 bases respectively, and no gene match explains 8 bases of the junction. Spanning cysteine to phenylalanine, the CDR3 consists of 14 amino acids. Kept here is only the CDR3 DNA, which spans 42 bases and is read in frame from base 1. The material sequenced was PBMCs. The TCR was taken from a man aged 35 to 55 in good health and CMV-seronegative. The chain employs TRBV6-1 and TRBJ1-1; 7 central nucleotides agree with TRBD1. CDR3 sequence: CASRDVNRGTEAFF. The DNA sequence follows: TGTGCCAGCAGGGATGTTAACAGGGGCACTGAAGCTTTCTTT.